These 18 T cell receptor beta chains came from one sample sequenced in a study of T cell clonality in common variable immunodeficiency. Clones were sequenced by immunoSEQ multiplex PCR, and TCRdb holds only the in-frame ones, with some missing. Observed in the sample are approximately 60,000 clones, none of them singletons. The material sequenced was peripheral blood mononuclear cells. Every receptor here comes from a person aged 18 to 69 in good health.

This clone has at least ten counts. The sequenced fragment ends 3 residues before the CDR3 boundary, so the rest is inferred from the germline J gene. The V call is TRBV19, the J call TRBJ1-2, with a weak D call TRBD1 (5 bases). Trimming took 10 bases from V and 2 from J, leaving 17 bases between them. Germline-derived CDR1 and CDR2 are LNHDA and SQIVND (reference sequence). The CDR3 totals 14 residues. The sequenced CDR3 bases are TGTGCCACCGACAGCAAAGGGAGAAACTATGGC. Protein product: CATDSKGRNYG. The CDR3 as a whole reads CATDSKGRNYGYTF.

This clone was recorded many times. The read halts 3 residues ahead of the CDR3 end, with the missing end drawn from the germline J gene. The chain couples TRBV20-1 to TRBJ2-3, with D possibly TRBD2 on 7 matching bases. V lost 0 bases and J 5 bases, leaving 15 bases between the germline ends. The CDR3 consists of 15 residues. Germline CDR1 reads DFQATT; CDR2 reads SNEGSKA (reference sequence). The part of the CDR3 DNA that was read is TGCAGTGCTAGAGATCCCGGCGGGGGCAGAGATACG. Residues: CSARDPGGGRDT. The complete CDR3 protein is CSARDPGGGRDTQYF.

This clone came up many times. The sequenced CDR3 bases are TGCAGTGCATGGGGGGCAGGGGGCTATGGC. This encodes CSAWGAGGYG. The entire CDR3 is CSAWGAGGYGYTF. The chain combines TRBV20-1 with TRBJ1-2; 7 bases are shared with TRBD1. The missing CDR3 end, 3 residues past where the read stops, is filled in from the germline J gene. The V gene end was trimmed by 6 bases and the J gene end by 4 bases; junction bases not matched to a gene: 8. Germline V gives CDR1 DFQATT, CDR2 SNEGSKA (reference sequence). This CDR3 region has 13 residues.

This clone appeared many times. The sequenced part of the CDR3 DNA is TGTGCCAGCTCACCCCTGACAGGGTGGGGTGAAAAA. Translated, it gives CASSPLTGWGEK. The entire CDR3 sequence reads CASSPLTGWGEKLFF. This chain connects TRBV18 to TRBJ1-4; TRBD1 agrees at 7 bases. The read terminates 3 residues before the CDR3 end, so the remaining end is supplied by the germline J gene. The germline gives CDR1 KGHSH, CDR2 LQKENI. V was clipped by 3 bases and J by 7 bases; unmatched bases: 8. This CDR3 contains 15 residues.

In its sample, this clone was seen many times. The read finishes 3 residues shy of the CDR3 end, and the germline J gene is used to complete it. V is TRBV6-1 and J is TRBJ2-3, with TRBD1 as a possible D gene (5 bases). There are 16 residues in the CDR3. Germline V CDR1 and CDR2: MNHNS, SASEGT. With 4 bases removed from V and 2 bases from J, the gap between germline ends came to 16 bases. CDR3 DNA, as far as it was read: TGTGCCAGCAGTGGACACAGGAACTCACTCACAGATACG. Translated: CASSGHRNSLTDT. The full CDR3 protein is CASSGHRNSLTDTQYF.

This clone was counted ten times or more. Read sequence stops 3 residues before the CDR3 end, and the germline J gene provides the missing end. The chain is built from TRBV20-1 and TRBJ1-2, with D tentatively TRBD1 (5 bases). Germline CDR1 reads DFQATT; CDR2 reads SNEGSKA (reference sequence). The CDR3 has 12 residues. Trimming shortened V by 1 base and J by 2 bases, and 5 bases separated the two germline ends. CDR3 in amino acids: CSARAGNYGYTF. Incomplete CDR3 DNA: TGCAGTGCTAGAGCAGGGAACTATGGC.

As for this clone: With the read ending 3 residues before the CDR3 end, the germline J gene is used to fill in that end. The chain employs TRBV5-4 and TRBJ2-1, with D perhaps TRBD2 (6 bases). The germline V and J ends were trimmed by 0 bases and 8 bases, with 15 bases remaining between them. Germline CDR1 and CDR2: SGHNT and YYREEE (reference sequence). The CDR3 is 15 residues long. The sequenced part of the CDR3 DNA is TGTGCCAGCAGCTTGGTCCAGCGGGTCCAGGATGAG. Its translation: CASSLVQRVQDE. The full CDR3 reads CASSLVQRVQDEQFF.

As concerns this clone: The same CDR3 can be traced to other DNA sequences in this sample. The CDR3 reads CASSPRQGESNTIYF. The sequenced CDR3 bases are TGTGCCAGCTCACCCCGACAGGGGGAATCGAACACC. The V and J genes are TRBV18 and TRBJ1-3; 9 bases align to TRBD1. The CDR3 end is not reached by the read, which stops 3 residues before it; the germline J gene fills it in. V lost 3 bases and J lost 7; bases outside the gene matches: 7. The CDR3 runs 15 residues. Germline V gene lookup returns CDR1 KGHSH and CDR2 LQKENI.

The table lists this clone with a few counts. The read gets to within 3 residues of the CDR3 end, and the germline J gene fills in the rest. The chain joins TRBV5-6 to TRBJ2-2, with 9 bases lining up with TRBD1. Per germline, CDR1 SGHDT and CDR2 YYEEEE. This CDR3 is built from 15 residues. The CDR3 sequence: CASSFRDRDNSPLFF. The DNA read from the CDR3 is TGTGCCAGCAGCTTTCGGGACAGGGATAATTCACCG.

As to this clone: The read stops 3 residues short of the end of the CDR3; the missing end is completed from the germline J gene. The chain couples TRBV2 to TRBJ1-1; TRBD1 might be the D (6 bases). Germline CDR1 reads SNHLY; CDR2 reads FYNNEI. This CDR3 spans 14 amino acids. The V gene lost 2 bases and the J gene lost 6 bases, with 13 bases spanning the gap. The CDR3 DNA, read in part, is TGTGCCAGCAGTGAATCGACAGGCGGGTCTGAA. As protein: CASSESTGGSE. The CDR3, in full, reads CASSESTGGSEAFF.

Ten or more counts support this clone. The CDR3 end lies 3 residues beyond the end of the read and is filled in from the germline J gene. The chain is built from TRBV19 and TRBJ1-5; maybe TRBD1 (6 bases). Germline CDR1 LNHDA, CDR2 SQIVND (reference sequence). The germline V and J ends were trimmed by 7 bases and 2 bases, with 15 bases remaining between them. The CDR3 sequence is 15 residues long. The CDR3 DNA, read in part, is TGTGCCAGTACCTCACAGAACAGGGGCAATCAGCCC. Translated: CASTSQNRGNQP. The whole CDR3 protein reads CASTSQNRGNQPQHF.

The table lists this clone with many counts. The sequenced fragment ends 3 residues before the CDR3 boundary, so the rest is inferred from the germline J gene. V usage is TRBV30 and J usage is TRBJ1-1, with TRBD1 as a possible D gene (6 bases). Germline CDR1 reads GTSNPN; CDR2 reads SVGIG (reference sequence). The CDR3 runs to 13 residues. V was pared by 1 base and J by 1 base, with 7 bases between. The CDR3 sequence: CAWSEQGNTEAFF. CDR3 DNA, as far as it was read: TGTGCCTGGAGTGAACAGGGGAACACTGAA.

This clone appeared many times. The CDR3 extends 3 residues past the end of the read, so its final part is completed from the germline J gene. The gene calls are TRBV29-1 and TRBJ2-4; D is possibly TRBD2 (7 bases). Germline CDR1 SQVTM, CDR2 ANQGSEA. V shed 3 bases and J shed 7 bases, with 16 bases lying between them. The length of the CDR3 is 14 residues. The CDR3 bases that were read are TGCAGCGTTGACTCCCCCGGCGGGGGCAACATT. It specifies CSVDSPGGGNI. The full-length CDR3 reads as CSVDSPGGGNIQYF. Based on the CDR3 plus reference TRBV29-1 and TRBJ2-4, the full variable domain is SAVISQKPSRDICQRGTSLTIQCQVDSQVTMMFWYRQQPGQSLTLIATANQGSEATYESGFVIDKFPISRPNLTFSTLTVSNMSPEDSSIYLCSVDSPGGGNIQYFGAGTRLSVL.

This clone was detected many times. The read ends 3 residues early relative to the CDR3; the germline J gene fills the gap. The chain carries TRBV2 and TRBJ2-3; D gene unclear. The CDR3 loop spans 13 amino acids. Trimming removed 0 bases at V and 8 bases at J, with 9 bases between. The germline gives CDR1 SNHLY, CDR2 FYNNEI. The CDR3 protein is CASSEAQFTTQYF. The sequenced CDR3 bases are TGTGCCAGCAGTGAAGCTCAGTTCACTACG.

This clone has a count of ten or more. The CDR3 goes on 3 residues after the read ends, and that part is filled in from the germline J gene. The gene calls are TRBV20-1 and TRBJ2-3; 9 bases agree with TRBD2. The CDR3 sequence is 15 residues long. Trimming removed 0 bases from V and 6 bases from J; junction bases left unmatched: 7. In germline, CDR1 is DFQATT, CDR2 SNEGSKA (reference sequence). The CDR3 bases that were read are TGCAGTGCTAGAGAATCGGCGGGGGGGCTGGATACG. Protein: CSARESAGGLDT. Given in full, the CDR3 is CSARESAGGLDTQYF.

Ten or more counts support this clone. Sequencing ends 3 residues short of the CDR3 end; the germline J gene provides the rest. This chain connects TRBV12-3 or TRBV12-4 to TRBJ2-3; 12 nucleotides agree with TRBD2. This CDR3 has 15 residues. The junction had 5 bases not matched to a gene; V was cut back by 6 bases and J by 4 bases. CDR3: CASRQTSGRSDTQYF. CDR3 bases read: TGTGCCAGCAGGCAGACTAGCGGGAGATCAGATACG.

This clone was counted many times. The read ends 3 residues before the CDR3 terminus; that terminus is restored from the germline J gene. This rearrangement joins TRBV2 to TRBJ2-5; no firm D call. The CDR3 sequence is 15 residues long. Trimming shortened V by 7 bases and J by 4 bases, and 19 bases separated the two germline ends. CDR1 is SNHLY, CDR2 FYNNEI, per germline. The CDR3 bases that were read are TGTGCCAGCACAGAAGGCGGTGGAAAGCGAGAGACC. This sequence encodes CASTEGGGKRET. The CDR3 as a whole reads CASTEGGGKRETQYF.

This clone occurred many times. Read sequence stops 3 residues before the CDR3 end, and the germline J gene provides the missing end. Other nucleotide sequences from this sample produce the same CDR3. The chain joins TRBV6-2 or TRBV6-3 to TRBJ1-2; possible D gene TRBD1, 5 bases. Deletions cut 7 bases from V and 0 bases from J, with 18 bases between. This CDR3 is 16 amino acids long. CDR1 and CDR2 from the germline V gene are MNHEY and SVGEGT. The CDR3 DNA, read in part, is TGTGCCAGCACCTCCCGCCCCAGGGAAGCTAACTATGGC. It yields the protein CASTSRPREANYG. The CDR3 as a whole reads CASTSRPREANYGYTF.